Listed here are 7 T cell receptor beta chains from one sample, sequenced in a study of vaccination and CD4 T cells after COVID-19. These TCRs' antigens remain unknown. Treatment specified: roughly nine-day PBMC culture with coronavirus spike peptide pools or control peptides (ViraFEST assay). Cultured CD4+ T-cell DNA underwent Oncomine TCR Beta short-read sequencing. TCRdb analysed the PCR reads with MiXCR anew, one entry per CDR3 protein. The sample holds 20,000 to 25,000 distinct CDR3 sequences, approximately 59% seen once. The material sequenced was CD4+ T cells from blood, cultured in vitro, taken after SARS-CoV-2 vaccination. The source of these receptors is a human donor who received a COVID-19 vaccine.

This CDR3 is CASRQPRGQALNTEAFF. The CDR3 nucleotides are TGTGCCAGCAGACAACCCCGCGGGCAGGCCTTGAACACTGAAGCTTTCTTT. The rearrangement joins TRBV7-9 to TRBJ1-1; D remains unclear. The germline CDR1 and CDR2 sequences are SEHNR and FQNEAQ (reference sequence). The length of the CDR3 is 17 residues. V lost 6 bases and J 0 bases, leaving 20 bases between the germline ends.

This clonotype was recorded a few times. V gene TRBV6-2 or TRBV6-3 combines with J gene TRBJ2-6; TRBD2 might be the D (7 bases). In germline, CDR1 is MNHEY, CDR2 SVGEGT. V lost 5 bases, J lost 6 bases, and 11 bases lay in between. The CDR3 spans 14 residues. The CDR3, as DNA: TGTGCCAGCAGTCGGGGGGCAGAGGCCAACGTCCTGACTTTC. Residues: CASSRGAEANVLTF.

This sequence joins TRBV12-3 or TRBV12-4 and TRBJ2-5, with D possibly being TRBD1 (6 bases). CDR3 size: 15 residues. The V end was cut by 5 bases, the J end by 5 bases, with 18 bases between. CDR3 nucleotide sequence: TGTGCCAGCAGTCCCCCAGGGGCGCGGTGGGAGACCCAGTACTTC. Residues: CASSPPGARWETQYF.

The gene calls are TRBV7-2 and TRBJ1-1, with 10 bases matching TRBD1. With V trimmed by 2 bases and J by 3 bases, 6 bases remained unmatched. Germline V CDR1 and CDR2: SGHTA, FQGNSA. The CDR3 has 16 residues. The CDR3 loop is CASSLTGTGVYTEAFF. The CDR3 DNA reads TGTGCCAGCAGCTTAACCGGGACAGGGGTTTACACTGAAGCTTTCTTT.

This clonotype occurred a few times. The V gene is TRBV7-9, the J gene TRBJ1-1; D not certain. Germline V lookup: CDR1 SEHNR, CDR2 FQNEAQ (reference sequence). V shed 5 bases and J shed 0 bases, with 22 bases lying between them. The CDR3 covers 18 residues. The CDR3, as DNA: TGTGCCAGCAGCCGGGGTCGGTATGGGCGAGGAATGAACACTGAAGCTTTCTTT. Translated, it gives CASSRGRYGRGMNTEAFF.

This clonotype was counted only a few times. The V and J genes are TRBV30 and TRBJ1-2; D gene ambiguous. V was cut by 0 bases and J by 5 bases, with 4 bases left in between. The CDR3 is made up of 11 amino acids. Germline assignment: CDR1 GTSNPN and CDR2 SVGIG (reference sequence). This chain's CDR3 is CAWSVSYGYTF. CDR3 bases: TGTGCCTGGAGTGTATCGTATGGCTACACCTTC. Full variable domain (rest looked up from reference TRBV30 and TRBJ1-2): SQTIHQWPATLVQPVGSPLSLECTVEGTSNPNLYWYRQAAGRGLQLLFYSVGIGQISSEVPQNLSASRPQDRQFILSSKKLLLSDSGFYLCAWSVSYGYTFGSGTRLTVV.

This chain connects TRBV20-1 to TRBJ1-2; possibly TRBD1 for D (5 bases). With 0 bases removed from V and 4 bases from J, the gap between germline ends came to 12 bases. This CDR3 region has 14 residues. Germline loops: CDR1 DFQATT, CDR2 SNEGSKA (reference sequence). The CDR3 sequence: CSARDLTASYGYTF. The CDR3 bases are TGCAGTGCTAGAGACCTGACAGCTTCCTATGGCTACACCTTC.